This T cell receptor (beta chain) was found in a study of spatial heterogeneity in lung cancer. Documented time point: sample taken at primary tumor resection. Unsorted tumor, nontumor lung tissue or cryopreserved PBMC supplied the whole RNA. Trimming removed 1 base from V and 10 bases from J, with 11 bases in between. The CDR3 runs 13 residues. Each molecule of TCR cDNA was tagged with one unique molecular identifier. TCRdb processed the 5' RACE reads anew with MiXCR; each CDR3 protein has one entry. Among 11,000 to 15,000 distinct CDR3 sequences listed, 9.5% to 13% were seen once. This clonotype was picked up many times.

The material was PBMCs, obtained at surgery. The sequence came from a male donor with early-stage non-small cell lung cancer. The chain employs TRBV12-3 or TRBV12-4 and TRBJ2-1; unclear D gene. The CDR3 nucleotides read TGTGCCAGCAGTTTAGGGCACTACGAAGAGCAGTTCTTC. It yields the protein CASSLGHYEEQFF.